Following are 19 T cell receptor beta chains from one sample sequenced in a study of human T cells and chemical hapten exposure. Indicated time point: patch test 1, 2 weeks after DPC sensitization. Treatment noted: therapeutic diphenylcyclopropenone sensitization with weekly scalp DPC. TCRdb redid the calling of the RACE reads with MiXCR, one entry per CDR3 protein. The profile shows some 170,000 distinct CDR3 sequences, around 22% of them singletons. Specimen: whole blood, collected in connection with sensitization to the hapten diphenylcyclopropenone (DPC). The source is a woman aged 45-65 years with alopecia areata. Some clones in this sample may be carry-over from other donors' samples.

This clonotype was observed a handful of times. Here the CDR3 reads CASSNTGFGQPQHF. CDR3 coding DNA: TGCGCCAGCAGCAACACAGGTTTCGGTCAGCCCCAGCATTTT. The V call is TRBV4-1, the J call TRBJ1-5, with a weak D call TRBD1 (5 bases). V gave up 5 bases and J gave up 6 bases, with 14 bases separating them. This CDR3 is built from 14 residues. Looked up from germline, CDR1 is MGHRA and CDR2 is YSYEKL.

The J gene is TRBJ2-5, the V gene TRBV7-2; 8 nucleotides agree with TRBD1. Germline V lookup: CDR1 SGHTA, CDR2 FQGNSA. The CDR3 has 18 amino acids. The V segment lost 1 base and the J segment 0 bases; nucleotides outside the gene matches: 10. CDR3 loop: CASSLVAGGAGNQETQYF. The CDR3 bases are TGTGCCAGCAGCTTAGTTGCAGGGGGCGCGGGAAACCAAGAGACCCAGTACTTC.

The V and J genes are TRBV5-5 and TRBJ2-7; D is ambiguous. CDR3 length equals 13 residues. CDR1 is SGHKS and CDR2 is YYEKEE in the germline V gene (reference sequence). Trimming removed 0 bases at V and 3 bases at J, with 7 bases between. CDR3 nucleotide sequence: TGTGCCAGCAGCTTGGAAGTACTCTACGAGCAGTACTTC. Encoded protein: CASSLEVLYEQYF.

This clonotype was seen more than once but under ten times. J is TRBJ2-5 and V is TRBV5-1; a weak D match, TRBD2 (5 bases). Germline CDR1 is SGHRS and CDR2 is YFSETQ. The CDR3 is made up of 15 amino acids. Trimming took off 4 bases at V and 3 bases at J, with 16 bases between the two ends. CDR3 sequence reads: CASSRTGRSEETQYF. The DNA for the CDR3 is TGCGCCAGCAGCCGTACGGGAAGATCGGAAGAGACCCAGTACTTC.

The chain has TRBV6-5 and TRBJ2-7, with a tentative D call TRBD2 (5 bases). Looked up from germline, CDR1 is MNHEY and CDR2 is SVGAGI. Trimming removed 2 bases from V and 7 bases from J, with 12 bases in between. The CDR3 length is 13 residues. The CDR3 sequence is CASSYGPSGEQYF. The CDR3 DNA sequence: TGTGCCAGCAGTTACGGGCCATCGGGGGAGCAGTACTTC.

This clonotype was seen a few times. The chain employs TRBV12-3 or TRBV12-4 and TRBJ2-1; D may correspond to TRBD1 or TRBD2 (6 bases each). Trimming shortened V by 5 bases and J by 5 bases, and 16 bases separated the two germline ends. The CDR3 is made up of 15 amino acids. CDR3: CASSRWRDNNNEQFF. The CDR3 bases are TGTGCCAGCAGTCGGTGGCGGGACAACAACAATGAGCAGTTCTTC.

This clonotype was detected only a few times. J is TRBJ1-4 and V is TRBV19, with TRBD1 as a possible D gene (6 bases). Between the trimmed V and J ends, which lost 5 bases and 4 bases, there was a span of 17 bases. The CDR3 contains 16 residues. Germline V gives CDR1 LNHDA, CDR2 SQIVND (reference sequence). The CDR3 DNA reads TGTGCCAGTAGTGGGACACCGGGACGGAGTAATGAAAAACTGTTTTTT. It translates to CASSGTPGRSNEKLFF.

V is TRBV30 and J is TRBJ2-2; the D is unclear. Trimming cost V 3 bases and J 4 bases, with 9 bases left between them. The germline gives CDR1 GTSNPN, CDR2 SVGIG (reference sequence). The CDR3 covers 13 residues. The CDR3 region has the DNA TGTGCCTGGAGGTCCCCGGGCACCGGGGAGCTGTTTTTT. Amino acid sequence: CAWRSPGTGELFF.

The chain uses TRBV2 and TRBJ2-5; either TRBD1 or TRBD2 may supply D (5 bases each). From germline, CDR1 is SNHLY and CDR2 FYNNEI. The CDR3 runs to 15 residues. The V and J ends lost 6 bases and 2 bases respectively, with 16 bases between them. CDR3 DNA sequence: TGTGCCAGCAGCGGGACCCCGGGCCGTCAAGAGACCCAGTACTTC. Protein: CASSGTPGRQETQYF.

In this sample, this clonotype turned up once. The chain has TRBV5-1 and TRBJ2-1; 10 bases match TRBD2. V dropped 4 bases and J dropped 10; count of bases not matched to a gene: 11. The CDR3 is 15 amino acids. CDR1 and CDR2 (germline): SGHRS, YFSETQ. CDR3 residues: CASSPGTSAPREQFF. In DNA, the CDR3 is TGCGCCAGCAGCCCCGGGACTAGCGCGCCTAGGGAGCAGTTCTTC.

This clonotype was counted between two and nine times. CDR3 coding DNA: TGTGCCAGCAGCAGAGGAGTTCAAGAGACCCAGTACTTC. Its protein is CASSRGVQETQYF. This chain connects TRBV3-1 to TRBJ2-5; unclear D gene. Trimming left V 5 bases short and J 2 bases short, with 9 bases between. Per the germline V gene, CDR1 is LGHDT and CDR2 is YNNKEL (reference sequence). This CDR3 is built from 13 residues.

The V call is TRBV16, the J call TRBJ2-1; 9 nucleotides agree with TRBD2. The germline V gene encodes CDR1 KGHSY and CDR2 FQNENV. With V trimmed by 4 bases and J by 7 bases, 8 bases remained unmatched. This CDR3 is built from 15 residues. The CDR3, as DNA: TGTGCCAGCAGCCCCCGGACTAGCGAGGGTAATGAGCAGTTCTTC. This gives the protein CASSPRTSEGNEQFF.

The chain couples TRBV29-1 to TRBJ2-5, with 12 bases lining up with TRBD1. Germline CDR1 reads SQVTM; CDR2 reads ANQGSEA. CDR3 size: 16 residues. The J segment lost 4 bases and the V segment lost 0 bases, leaving 6 bases of the junction unmatched. The CDR3 DNA is TGCAGCGTTGAAGAGGGGACAGGGGGCGTCGCAGAGACCCAGTACTTC. Translated, it gives CSVEEGTGGVAETQYF.

Only a few counts were recorded for this clonotype. The CDR3 protein is CASSLVSGPGEKLFF. The CDR3 nucleotides read TGTGCCAGCAGCTTAGTATCGGGACCTGGGGAAAAACTGTTTTTT. This rearrangement joins TRBV7-9 to TRBJ1-4, with a weak D call TRBD1 (5 bases). V shed 1 base and J shed 8 bases, with 14 bases lying between them. Looked up from germline, CDR1 is SEHNR and CDR2 is FQNEAQ (reference sequence). The CDR3 has 15 amino acids.

The chain joins TRBV24-1 to TRBJ2-1; TRBD1 might be the D (6 bases). Per germline, CDR1 KGHDR and CDR2 SFDVKD. V was shortened by 3 bases and J by 3 bases, with 11 bases between the two germline ends. This CDR3 region has 15 residues. CDR3 in amino acids: CATSDGGLNYNEQFF. CDR3 DNA sequence: TGTGCCACCAGTGATGGGGGCTTGAACTACAATGAGCAGTTCTTC.

This clonotype was picked up a small number of times. This chain uses TRBV20-1 with TRBJ1-1, with D perhaps matching TRBD1 (6 bases). The CDR3 totals 15 residues. The V gene lost 1 base and the J gene lost 1 base, with 13 bases spanning the gap. Per the germline V gene, CDR1 is DFQATT and CDR2 is SNEGSKA (reference sequence). The CDR3 bases are TGCAGTGCTAGAGCCCCCCCAGGGGCGAACACTGAAGCTTTCTTT. Translation: CSARAPPGANTEAFF.

This clonotype was detected only a few times. This chain links TRBV12-3 or TRBV12-4 with TRBJ1-1; 7 bases agree with TRBD1. CDR3 length: 14 residues. The trim removed 2 bases at V and 4 bases at J, leaving 4 bases unmatched. The CDR3 protein is CASSLSGTVTEAFF. As DNA, the CDR3 is TGTGCCAGCAGTTTAAGCGGGACAGTCACTGAAGCTTTCTTT.

This clonotype was observed a handful of times. The chain couples TRBV6-5 to TRBJ1-6, with 7 bases aligning to TRBD1. In germline, CDR1 is MNHEY, CDR2 SVGAGI. J gave up 1 base and V 6 bases, and 6 bases lay outside the gene matches. This CDR3 is 16 amino acids long. The CDR3 loop reads CASSSIRGSYNSPLHF. As DNA, the CDR3 is TGTGCCAGCAGCTCAATCAGGGGGTCCTATAATTCACCCCTCCACTTT.

The chain recombines TRBV7-3 with TRBJ2-6; no firm D call. Germline V CDR1 and CDR2: SGHTA, FQGTGA. V was shortened by 2 bases and J by 4 bases, with 6 bases between the two germline ends. There are 14 residues in the CDR3. The chain's CDR3 is CASSLGSGANVLTF. The CDR3 nucleotides read TGTGCCAGCAGCTTAGGGTCGGGGGCCAACGTCCTGACTTTC.